This TCR beta chain was identified during a study of blood T cell repertoires in COVID-19. On the study more broadly: Acute and convalescent COVID-19 specimens originated in the United States, Italy and Spain. From T cells, B-cell-depleted T cells, or PBMCs came the material, which was cDNA or gDNA.

Trimming took 3 bases from V and 8 from J, leaving 11 bases between them. Germline loops: CDR1 MNHEY, CDR2 SMNVEV (reference sequence). The CDR3 runs to 13 residues. Profiled with immunoSEQ multiplex PCR; TCRdb holds only in-frame clones, not every one. Of hundreds of thousands of clones listed, 70% to 90% are singletons. V usage is TRBV27 and J usage is TRBJ2-1; the D gene is possibly TRBD1 (6 bases). Sequenced: peripheral blood. This clonotype was sampled from a man aged 18 to 30 with active or convalescent COVID-19. CDR3 loop: CASSFLTGYEQFF. The CDR3 bases are TGTGCCAGCAGTTTCCTTACAGGGTATGAGCAGTTCTTC.